Described below is a single T cell receptor beta chain sequence and its context. The sample originates from a study of shared clonotypes between healthy human individuals. The data were produced by immunoSEQ multiplex PCR, yet TCRdb's version contains in-frame clones alone and is incomplete. The sample lists about 1.5 million clones, more than 95% seen once, with over 1% in the top ten. CDR3 length: 12 amino acids. The germline gives CDR1 SNHLY, CDR2 FYNNEI. The rearrangement uses TRBV2 and TRBJ2-7, with TRBD2 as a possible D gene (6 bases). The sample was naive CD4+ T cells sorted from blood. Subset meaning: CD45RA+ positively selected. The clonotype comes from a man aged 25-45 years in good health. CDR3 amino acids: CESRDFPYEQYF. The CDR3 nucleotides read TGTGAGAGCCGGGACTTCCCCTACGAGCAGTACTTC. Filled out from reference TRBV2 and TRBJ2-7, the complete variable domain reads EPEVTQTPSHQVTQMGQEVILRCVPISNHLYFYWYRQILGQKVEFLVSFYNNEISEKSEIFDDQFSVERPDGSNFTLKIRSTKLEDSAMYFCESRDFPYEQYFGPGTRLTVT.